This T cell receptor beta chain was sequenced for a study of early T cells in non-severe SARS-CoV-2 infection. Looking at the study overall: With bulk RNA from unsorted whole blood as input, sequencing yielded unpaired chains. Study-wide results and limits: The matching step, a VDJdb search, favored anti-spike CD8 responses and missed private and CD4 specificities.

About this clonotype: What it binds is not known.

The CDR3 totals 16 residues. V was cut by 0 bases and J by 1 base, with 12 bases left in between. The germline V gene encodes CDR1 KGHSH and CDR2 LQKENI. Unique molecular identifiers (one per individual cDNA molecule) were attached. MiXCR was run by TCRdb on the 5' RACE reads, yielding one entry per CDR3 protein. This table has approximately 69,000 distinct CDR3 sequences, under 15% appearing once. V and J are TRBV18 and TRBJ1-2; possibly TRBD1 for D (5 bases). This clonotype was sampled from an adult who was a healthcare worker with PCR-confirmed SARS-CoV-2 infection or an uninfected control (not recorded which). The starting material was whole blood, obtained at baseline. The CDR3 here is CASSPPAGPFNYGYTF. As DNA, the CDR3 is TGTGCCAGCTCACCACCGGCAGGGCCCTTTAACTATGGCTACACCTTC.